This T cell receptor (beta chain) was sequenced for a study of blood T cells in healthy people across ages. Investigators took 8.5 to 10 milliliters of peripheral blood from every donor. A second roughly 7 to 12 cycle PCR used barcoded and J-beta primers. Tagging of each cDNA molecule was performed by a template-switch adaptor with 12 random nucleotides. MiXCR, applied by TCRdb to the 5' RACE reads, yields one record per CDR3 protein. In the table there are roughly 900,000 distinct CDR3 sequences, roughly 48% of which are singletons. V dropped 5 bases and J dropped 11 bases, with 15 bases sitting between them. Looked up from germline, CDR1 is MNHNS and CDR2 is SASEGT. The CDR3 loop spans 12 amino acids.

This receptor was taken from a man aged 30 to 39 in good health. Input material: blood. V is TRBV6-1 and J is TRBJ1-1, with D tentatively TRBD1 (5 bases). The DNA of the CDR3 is TGTGCCAGCAGTATTACGGGGGGTTTGGCTTTCTTT. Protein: CASSITGGLAFF.